One and the same sample provided the 7 T cell receptor beta chains below, sequenced in a study of shared clonotypes between healthy human individuals (dated by TCRdb to 2020 to 2021). Library prep was done by the immunoSEQ multiplex PCR assay. TCRdb retrieved this table from immuneACCESS and kept in-frame rearrangements only. Not all clones are present; in checked studies, unresolved V genes account for under half, and no reason is known for the remainder. The sample table records 2 million to 2.5 million clones; more than 85% of these occur just once. The ten largest clones add up to about 0.34% of the sample. The sample comprised naive CD4+ T cells from PBMCs. The cell subset or site label, read with the paper, signifies: CD45RA+ positively selected. The source is a man in his late teens or twenties in good health. Some clones in this sample may be carry-over from other donors' samples.

This CDR3 reads CASSSAGRARYGYTF. The DNA for the CDR3 is TGTGCCAGCAGCTCCGCTGGCAGGGCGAGGTATGGCTACACCTTC. This chain joins TRBV5-4 and TRBJ1-2; maybe TRBD1 (5 bases). Per the germline V gene, CDR1 is SGHNT and CDR2 is YYREEE (reference sequence). This CDR3 comprises 15 residues. V was trimmed by 3 bases and J by 5 bases, leaving 17 bases between them.

The J gene is TRBJ2-7, the V gene TRBV6-5; TRBD1 matches at 10 bases. The CDR3 extends over 16 amino acids. Germline CDR1 and CDR2: MNHEY and SVGAGI. The junction had 6 bases not matched to a gene; V was cut back by 4 bases and J by 0 bases. CDR3 loop: CASSSGTGVSSYEQYF. CDR3 bases: TGTGCCAGCAGTTCCGGGACAGGGGTCAGCTCCTACGAGCAGTACTTC.

The rearrangement uses TRBV27 and TRBJ1-5, with D possibly being TRBD1 (5 bases). Germline V CDR1 and CDR2: MNHEY, SMNVEV (reference sequence). Trimming took 7 bases from V and 7 from J, leaving 17 bases between them. The CDR3 extends over 14 amino acids. CDR3 sequence (DNA): TGTGCCAGCATCATGGTGGGGGGGGGACAGCCCCAGCATTTT. This encodes CASIMVGGGQPQHF.

Turning to this clone: This sample also contains other DNA sequences that code for the same CDR3. This chain joins TRBV11-2 and TRBJ2-3; D is ambiguous. V was pared by 1 base and J by 4 bases, with 9 bases between. Germline loops: CDR1 SGHAT, CDR2 FQNNGV. The CDR3 is 14 residues long. The CDR3 nucleotides read TGTGCCAGCAGCTTAGCGGCAGGCGCAGATACGCAGTATTTT. Protein: CASSLAAGADTQYF.

The rearrangement links TRBV27 to TRBJ2-3; D gene ambiguous. Germline CDR1 is MNHEY and CDR2 is SMNVEV (reference sequence). V was trimmed by 2 bases and J by 0 bases, leaving 9 bases between them. This CDR3 contains 15 residues. CDR3 nucleotide sequence: TGTGCCAGCAGTTTAGTGGGATATAGCACAGATACGCAGTATTTT. Protein sequence: CASSLVGYSTDTQYF.

CDR3 DNA: TGCGCCAGCAGCCAAAATAAACTAGCGGGAGGGCCCTTGTACGAGCAGTACTTC. Protein sequence: CASSQNKLAGGPLYEQYF. The chain joins TRBV4-1 to TRBJ2-7; 13 bases fit TRBD2. The V gene end was trimmed by 2 bases and the J gene end by 4 bases; junction bases not matched to a gene: 11. CDR3 length: 18 amino acids. Germline CDR1 and CDR2: MGHRA and YSYEKL.

The chain recombines TRBV18 with TRBJ2-7; D uncertain. V lost 5 bases and J lost 0, with 8 bases in between. This CDR3 has 13 residues. Germline assignment: CDR1 KGHSH and CDR2 LQKENI. This CDR3 is CASSFASSYEQYF. The CDR3 region has the DNA TGTGCCAGCTCATTCGCGAGCTCCTACGAGCAGTACTTC.